This TCR beta chain was recovered during a study of shared clonotypes between healthy human individuals. Unmatched junction bases numbered 6, after V lost 5 bases and J lost 10 bases. Germline V gene lookup returns CDR1 SEHNR and CDR2 FQNEAQ (reference sequence). This CDR3 is built from 14 residues. CD45RO-negative CD8 cells positively selected for CCR7 made up the naive population, which excluded terminally differentiated effector memory CD45RA+ cells. Study processing details: From ImmunoSEQ came sequences covering only the junction and carrying no quality scores, so filtering differed. Measured with immunoSEQ multiplex PCR; TCRdb has only the in-frame clones, and not every one. For V, J and clone size, that table is used; D and trimming come from the DNA. The top ten hold 0.9% to 1.4% of the sample, which has about 2 million clones, about 95% seen once.

The sequence derives from a man aged 18 to 29 in good health. Sequencing was done on a sample of naive CD8+ T cells sorted from blood. The V and J genes are TRBV7-9 and TRBJ2-1, with TRBD1 matching 12 bases. The CDR3 protein is CASSGDRGRGEQFF. In DNA form, the CDR3 reads TGTGCCAGCAGCGGGGACAGGGGGCGAGGGGAGCAGTTCTTC.